This record looks at one T cell receptor (beta chain) sequence and its context. The data were obtained in a study of cytomegalovirus exposure and HLA in healthy donors. Study overall: A prior analysis found around 110 million unique TCR beta sequences from around 180 million T cells.

With 2 bases clipped from V and 8 bases from J, the junction kept 0 bases outside the gene matches. The germline gives CDR1 MNHEY, CDR2 SVGAGI. The CDR3 has 12 amino acids. The PCR was carried out with 60 Vbeta primers and 13 Jbeta primers. Only in-frame clones appear in the TCRdb table, and some are missing; sequencing was by immunoSEQ multiplex PCR. The sample records 120,000 or so clones, around 72% being singletons. The sequencing input was PBMCs. This clonotype was sampled from a woman aged 45-59 years in good health and CMV-seropositive. The chain combines TRBV6-5 with TRBJ2-1; 7 positions match TRBD1. As DNA, the CDR3 is TGTGCCAGCAGTTACACAGGGGATGAGCAGTTCTTC. The encoded protein is CASSYTGDEQFF.